This entry is about one TCR beta chain. Trimming took off 3 bases at V and 7 bases at J, with 12 bases between the two ends. The CDR3 is made up of 14 amino acids. The germline gives CDR1 SNHLY, CDR2 FYNNEI. These data originate in a study of blood T cell repertoires in COVID-19. Study background: Collection of acute and convalescent COVID-19 samples took place in the United States, Italy and Spain. The analysed material was cDNA or gDNA that came from T cells, B-cell-depleted T cells, or PBMCs.

The cohort comprised adults aged 18 to 89 years residing in approximately 25 US areas. Researchers sorted participants into cohorts using their self-reported clinical history. Using immunoSEQ multiplex PCR, the repertoire was profiled, and TCRdb retains in-frame clones only, with some absent. Of under 350,000 clones in the sample, approximately 86% were seen once. The receptor was derived from a woman aged 40 to 55 with acute COVID-19. The sample taken for sequencing was PBMCs or T cells enriched from blood (not recorded which). The chain is built from TRBV2 and TRBJ1-4; a possible D gene is TRBD1 (5 bases). The CDR3 DNA reads TGTGCCAGCAGTGATATGACAGTAACTGAAAAACTGTTTTTT. This gives the protein CASSDMTVTEKLFF.